This TCR beta chain was recorded in a study of blood T cell repertoires in COVID-19. Study in general: Sites across the United States, Italy and Spain contributed samples from acute and convalescent COVID-19.

This CDR3 contains 16 residues. Unmatched junction bases numbered 6, after V lost 2 bases and J lost 0 bases. Germline V gene lookup returns CDR1 SGHTA and CDR2 FQGNSA. Under the authors' procedure: Cell counts per sample came from amplifying reference gene primers. Sequencing used immunoSEQ multiplex PCR; TCRdb keeps in-frame clones, though not all of them. V, J and clone size derive from that table, while D and trimming were established from the DNA sequence. The sample carries approximately 170,000 clones, about 90% recorded once. This chain uses TRBV7-2 with TRBJ2-5; 7 nucleotides align to TRBD2. The sequence was obtained from a woman aged 18-29 years who had recovered from COVID-19. Sequences were obtained from PBMCs or T cells enriched from blood (not recorded which). CDR3 nucleotides: TGTGCCAGCAGCTTATCGCTAGCGGCCAACCAAGAGACCCAGTACTTC. This codes for CASSLSLAANQETQYF.